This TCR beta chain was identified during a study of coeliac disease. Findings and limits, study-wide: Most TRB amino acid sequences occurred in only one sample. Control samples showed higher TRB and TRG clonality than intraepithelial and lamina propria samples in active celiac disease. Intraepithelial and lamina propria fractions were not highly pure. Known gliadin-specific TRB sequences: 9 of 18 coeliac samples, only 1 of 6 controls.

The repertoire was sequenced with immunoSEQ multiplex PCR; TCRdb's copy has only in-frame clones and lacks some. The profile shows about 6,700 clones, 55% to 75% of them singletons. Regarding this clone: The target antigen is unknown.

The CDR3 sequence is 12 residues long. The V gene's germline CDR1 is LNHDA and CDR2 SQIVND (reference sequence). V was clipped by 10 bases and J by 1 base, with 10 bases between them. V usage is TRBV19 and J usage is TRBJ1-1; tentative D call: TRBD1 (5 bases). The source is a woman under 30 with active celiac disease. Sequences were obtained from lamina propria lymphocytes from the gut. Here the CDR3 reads CATVRGNTEAFF. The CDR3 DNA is TGTGCCACCGTAAGGGGGAACACTGAAGCTTTCTTT.